This T cell receptor (beta chain) was captured in a study of CD4 T cells in relation to SARS-CoV-2 and coronaviruses listed by TCRdb under 2021. Looking at the study overall: Patient-derived lymphoblastoid cell lines were used to map the HLA restriction of shared crossreactive spike epitopes. At the level of individual TCR clonotypes, the study measured memory CD4+ T cell crossreactivity between SARS-CoV-2 spike protein and common cold coronavirus spike proteins. The Adaptive Biotechnologies TCR-sequencing kit was used to sequence samples from three pre-COVID donors and the naive versus memory experiments, while other data came from Illumina-based sequencing. Expansion assays from other donors in the study were sequenced with a different, Illumina-based TCR-beta assay.

CD4+ T cells from unexposed donors were collected before the COVID-19 pandemic (2011-2018). Naive and memory CD4+ T cells were separated from cryopreserved PBMCs through CD4 enrichment, which was followed by EasySep naive CD4+ T cell enrichment. Leukapheresis product for the unexposed donors was bought commercially. Ficoll-Paque PLUS gradient centrifugation was used to isolate PBMCs from either whole blood or leukapheresis product. PBMCs were either cryopreserved at -140°C or used fresh in the expansion assay. The QIAamp Micro DNA Kit was used to extract genomic DNA from the CD4+ T cells. In the case of this clone: Its binding antigen is unknown. The record has no base qualities; no much larger clone is one base away.

Here V drops 6 bases and J drops 7 bases, and the junction holds 10 bases not matched to any gene. The cysteine opens and the phenylalanine closes a CDR3 of 15 amino acids. The CDR3 DNA has 45 bases and is translated from base 1. The germline V gene provides CDR1 KGHDR and CDR2 SFDVKD. The study at large found these results: Because the crossreactivity analysis focused on spike protein, crossreactivity against other viral proteins was not assessed. Small numbers of patients and of tested TCRs were a limitation of the study. Compared with monoreactive clones, crossreactive clones had significantly weaker SARS-CoV-2-driven expansion, a result consistent with antigenic imprinting. Because no donor provided both pre-pandemic and post-infection samples, tracing the source of pre-existing responses was limited. In roughly two thirds of donors, memory CD4+ clonotypes turned up that crossrecognized SARS-CoV-2 and at least one common cold coronavirus spike. Naive versus memory sequencing indicated the assay detects memory recall responses rather than primary responses primed during culture.

DNA from uncultured naive and memory CD4+ T cells underwent immunoSEQ TCR-beta sequencing at deep resolution. Regarding the original processing steps: During preprocessing, nonproductive sequences were removed, as were CDR3s that did not start with C, did not end with F or W, or were shorter than 7 amino acids. Cultured and uncultured naive and memory CD4+ repertoires were searched for previously identified spike- and CEF-reactive CDR3s. CDR3 homology was measured as pairwise Levenshtein distance, computed with the stringdist R package after trimming three terminal residues from each end. Entries here come from immuneACCESS through TCRdb and include only in-frame sequences with V and J called. Some clones fail to appear in such tables; in the studies checked, an unresolved V gene covers under half of the shortfall, and the cause of the remainder is unknown. V and J calls plus clone size are reproduced from that table; the DNA served to infer D and trimming. A total of roughly 61,000 clones appear in this sample, approximately 90% of them only once. About 1.3% of the sample goes to the ten largest clones.

The sample consisted of memory CD4+ T cells from PBMCs. Taken with the paper, the label for cell subset or site translates to: memory (non-naive) CD4+ T cells. This clonotype was sampled from a human donor in good health. The V and J genes are TRBV24-1 and TRBJ1-1, and TRBD1 aligns with 10 junction nucleotides. The CDR3 amino acid sequence is: CATSSTGGPGSEAFF. The DNA sequence is given as TGTGCCACCAGTTCGACAGGGGGCCCAGGCAGTGAAGCTTTCTTT.